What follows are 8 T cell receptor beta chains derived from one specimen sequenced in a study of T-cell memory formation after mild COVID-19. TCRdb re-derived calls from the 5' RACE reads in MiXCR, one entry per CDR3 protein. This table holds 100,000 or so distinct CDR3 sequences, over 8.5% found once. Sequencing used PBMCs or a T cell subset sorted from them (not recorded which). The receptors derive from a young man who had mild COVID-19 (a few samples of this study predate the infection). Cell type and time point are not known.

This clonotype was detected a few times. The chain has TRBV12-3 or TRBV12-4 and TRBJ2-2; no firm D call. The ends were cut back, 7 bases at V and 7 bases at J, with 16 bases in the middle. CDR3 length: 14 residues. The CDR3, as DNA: TGTGCCAGCACCTCTGGTGGTAGGGTCGGGGAGCTGTTTTTT. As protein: CASTSGGRVGELFF.

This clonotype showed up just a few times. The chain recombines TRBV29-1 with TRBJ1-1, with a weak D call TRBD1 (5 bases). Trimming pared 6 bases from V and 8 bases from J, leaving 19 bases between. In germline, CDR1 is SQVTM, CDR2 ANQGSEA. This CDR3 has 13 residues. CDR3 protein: CSVALGTLVEAFF. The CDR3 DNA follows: TGCAGCGTGGCCTTAGGGACCCTCGTGGAAGCTTTCTTT.

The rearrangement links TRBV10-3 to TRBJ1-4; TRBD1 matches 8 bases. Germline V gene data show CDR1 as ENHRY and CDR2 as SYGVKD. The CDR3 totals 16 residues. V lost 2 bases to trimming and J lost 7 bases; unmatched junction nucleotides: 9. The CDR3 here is CAISEGQGPNGEKLFF. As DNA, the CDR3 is TGTGCCATCAGTGAGGGACAGGGACCTAACGGTGAAAAACTGTTTTTT.

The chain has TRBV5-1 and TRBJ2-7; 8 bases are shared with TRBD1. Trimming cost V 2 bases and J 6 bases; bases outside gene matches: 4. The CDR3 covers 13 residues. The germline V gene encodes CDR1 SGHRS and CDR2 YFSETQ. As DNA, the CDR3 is TGCGCCAGCAGCTTTGGACAGGGCAGCGAGCAGTACTTC. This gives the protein CASSFGQGSEQYF.

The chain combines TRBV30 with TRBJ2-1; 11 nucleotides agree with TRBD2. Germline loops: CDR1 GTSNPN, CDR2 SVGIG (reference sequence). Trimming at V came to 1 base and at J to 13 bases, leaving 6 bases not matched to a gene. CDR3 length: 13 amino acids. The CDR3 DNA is TGTGCCTGGAGTGCGACTAGCGGGGAACGCCAGTTCTTC. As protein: CAWSATSGERQFF.

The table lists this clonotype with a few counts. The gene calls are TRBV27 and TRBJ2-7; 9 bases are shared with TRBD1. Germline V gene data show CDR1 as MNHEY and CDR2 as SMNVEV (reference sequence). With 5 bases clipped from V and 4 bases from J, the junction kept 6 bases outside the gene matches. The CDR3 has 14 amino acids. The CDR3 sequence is CASSPSTGGYEQYF. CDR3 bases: TGTGCCAGCAGTCCCTCGACAGGGGGGTACGAGCAGTACTTC.

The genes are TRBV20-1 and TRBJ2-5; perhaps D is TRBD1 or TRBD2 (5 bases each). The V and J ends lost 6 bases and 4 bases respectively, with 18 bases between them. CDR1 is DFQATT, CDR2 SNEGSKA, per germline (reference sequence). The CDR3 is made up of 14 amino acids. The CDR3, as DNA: TGCAGTGCACCTTATAGGTCGAGGGGAGAGACCCAGTACTTC. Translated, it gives CSAPYRSRGETQYF.

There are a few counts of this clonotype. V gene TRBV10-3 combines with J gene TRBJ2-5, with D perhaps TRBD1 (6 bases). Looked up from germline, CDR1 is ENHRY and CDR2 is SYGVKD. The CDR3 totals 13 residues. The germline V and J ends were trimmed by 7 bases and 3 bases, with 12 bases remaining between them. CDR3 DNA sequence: TGTGCCATCATGGGGACATCAAAAGAGACCCAGTACTTC. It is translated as CAIMGTSKETQYF.